This TCR beta chain came from a study of T cell changes during pregnancy in multiple sclerosis. This table comes from immunoSEQ multiplex PCR, and its TCRdb copy is limited to in-frame clones, with some not included. The table shows about 110,000 clones, with roughly nine tenths occurring only once. Germline CDR1 is SGHRS and CDR2 is YFSETQ. V was clipped by 5 bases and J by 7 bases, with 12 bases between them. This CDR3 comprises 13 residues. This receptor was obtained from a female donor with multiple sclerosis, enrolled in a pregnancy study. The chain carries TRBV5-1 and TRBJ2-2; the D gene is possibly TRBD1 (5 bases). The sequencing used peripheral blood, collected before pregnancy. The CDR3 protein is CASSSTGNGELFF. CDR3 DNA: TGCGCCAGCAGTTCCACAGGAAACGGGGAGCTGTTTTTT.